Presented here are 21 T cell receptor beta chains from one specimen sequenced in a study of post-analysis software for immune sequencing data (dated by TCRdb to 2013 to 2016). Here is what the overall study found, with its caveats: Significantly higher frequencies in patients than in controls were found for about five TRBV segments, including TRBV5-6, TRBV5-1 and TRBV20-1.

The antigens for these receptors are not known. Libraries were constructed by PCR. The instrument was an Illumina HiSeq 2500. Unique molecular identifiers were incorporated into TCR beta cDNA libraries to reduce PCR and sequencing biases. TCRdb passed the public sequencing reads through fastp at Q25 and MiXCR, retaining productive beta sequences. Rows merge per CDR3 protein into single entries with the most common DNA and genes. This sample is represented by 150,000 to 200,000 distinct CDR3 sequences; about 29% of them were singletons. The ten most abundant clones make up more than 1.3% of the sample. The sequenced sample was blood. Every receptor here comes from a girl aged 5-17 years with multiple sclerosis.

This clonotype was detected many times. The chain recombines TRBV9 with TRBJ2-7, with 8 bases matching TRBD1. With V trimmed by 4 bases and J by 0 bases, 9 bases remained unmatched. CDR1 is SGDLS and CDR2 is YYNGEE in the germline V gene. This CDR3 region has 16 residues. CDR3: CASSSSGQGNSYEQYF. In DNA form, the CDR3 reads TGTGCCAGCAGCTCGAGTGGACAGGGCAACTCCTACGAGCAGTACTTC.

This clonotype was counted at least ten times. The rearrangement joins TRBV15 to TRBJ2-7; unclear D gene. The CDR3 runs 14 residues. Trimming took off 5 bases at V and 0 bases at J, with 11 bases between the two ends. Germline CDR1 reads LNHNV; CDR2 reads YYDKDF (reference sequence). The CDR3 nucleotides are TGTGCCACCAGCCTTACAGTTCTCTCCTACGAGCAGTACTTC. It codes for CATSLTVLSYEQYF.

This clonotype was recorded once. Here the CDR3 DNA reads TGCAGTGCTAGAGGAGGTGTGGGAGGCTCCTACAATGAGCAGTTCTTC. This gives the protein CSARGGVGGSYNEQFF. V and J are TRBV20-1 and TRBJ2-1, with D possibly TRBD2 on 6 matching bases. The CDR3 spans 16 residues. Trimming took off 1 base at V and 0 bases at J, with 13 bases between the two ends. From germline, CDR1 is DFQATT and CDR2 SNEGSKA (reference sequence).

The chain joins TRBV19 to TRBJ1-5; D is undetermined. Germline V gene lookup returns CDR1 LNHDA and CDR2 SQIVND (reference sequence). CDR3 length: 14 amino acids. Trimming removed 8 bases from V and 0 bases from J, with 11 bases in between. The DNA for the CDR3 is TGTGCCAGTGCCGGAGCCTATAGCAATCAGCCCCAGCATTTT. It encodes CASAGAYSNQPQHF.

The sample holds many counts of this clonotype. The chain employs TRBV12-5 and TRBJ1-2, with 7 bases fitting TRBD1. Germline CDR1 is LGHNT and CDR2 is FRNRAP. The CDR3 contains 16 residues. The V segment lost 4 bases and the J segment 6 bases; nucleotides outside the gene matches: 14. The CDR3 loop is CASGSDLGGAFNGYTF. The CDR3 DNA reads as TGTGCTAGTGGTTCCGATTTAGGGGGCGCGTTTAATGGCTACACCTTC.

This clonotype was observed at least ten times. The genes are TRBV29-1 and TRBJ1-4; no clear D. CDR3 length equals 13 residues. CDR1 and CDR2 from the germline V gene are SQVTM and ANQGSEA. Trimming removed 5 bases at V and 5 bases at J, with 12 bases between. For the CDR3, the DNA is TGCAGCGTTCTGTCGGTTGGGAATGAAAAACTGTTTTTT. It translates to CSVLSVGNEKLFF.

This clonotype has ten or more counts. The V call is TRBV7-3, the J call TRBJ2-7; TRBD2 agrees at 7 bases. The germline V gene encodes CDR1 SGHTA and CDR2 FQGTGA. Trimming at V came to 1 base and at J to 0 bases, leaving 6 bases not matched to a gene. The CDR3 runs to 16 residues. The CDR3 sequence: CASSLSVGGSSYEQYF. The CDR3 DNA is TGTGCCAGCAGCTTAAGTGTGGGCGGGAGCTCCTACGAGCAGTACTTC.

This chain links TRBV20-1 with TRBJ2-7, with 12 positions matching TRBD1. From germline, CDR1 is DFQATT and CDR2 SNEGSKA (reference sequence). The CDR3 covers 17 residues. V shed 6 bases, J shed 4 bases, and the junction held 16 bases outside the gene matches. The CDR3 protein is CSAVQPGQGAENYEQYF. The CDR3, as DNA: TGCAGTGCAGTACAACCGGGACAGGGGGCGGAAAATTACGAGCAGTACTTC.

Note on this clonotype: It may be a read error: a sequence one base away is much more abundant. V gene TRBV12-5 combines with J gene TRBJ2-7; a possible D gene is TRBD1 (5 bases). CDR3 size: 12 residues. CDR1 LGHNT and CDR2 FRNRAP come from the germline V gene. The CDR3 region has the DNA TGTGCTTGTGGTCTGCAGGGCTACGAGCAGTACTTC. Its translation: CACGLQGYEQYF. Full variable domain (rest looked up from reference TRBV12-5 and TRBJ2-7): DARVTQTPRHKVTEMGQEVTMRCQPILGHNTVFWYRQTMMQGLELLAYFRNRAPLDDSGMPKDRFSAEMPDATLATLKIQPSEPRDSAVYFCACGLQGYEQYFGPGTRLTVT.

The chain employs TRBV7-2 and TRBJ1-6; a possible D gene is TRBD1 (6 bases). The CDR3 length is 16 residues. V lost 2 bases and J 5 bases, leaving 13 bases between the germline ends. Per germline, CDR1 SGHTA and CDR2 FQGNSA. CDR3 nucleotide sequence: TGTGCCAGCAGCTTAAACCCCAGGGGAAATAATTCACCCCTCCACTTT. Translation: CASSLNPRGNNSPLHF.

In the case of this clonotype: With a much larger clone just one base away, this may be a read error. This chain uses TRBV9 with TRBJ2-7; D not certain. CDR1 is SGDLS and CDR2 is YYNGEE in the germline V gene. The CDR3 consists of 11 residues. The CDR3 spells CTSSAIYEQYF. The CDR3 DNA reads as TGTACCAGCAGCGCGATCTACGAGCAGTACTTC.

This clonotype showed up many times. The CDR3 is CSVRISNEQYF. In DNA form, the CDR3 reads TGCAGCGTTAGAATTTCGAACGAGCAGTACTTC. The J gene is TRBJ2-7, the V gene TRBV29-1; D is unclear. The CDR3 has 11 residues. Trimming removed 5 bases at V and 5 bases at J, with 10 bases between. Germline V CDR1 and CDR2: SQVTM, ANQGSEA.

The sample holds many counts of this clonotype. The chain is built from TRBV2 and TRBJ2-1, with 8 bases matching TRBD2. Germline V gene data show CDR1 as SNHLY and CDR2 as FYNNEI. The V and J ends lost 8 bases and 5 bases, in that order; junction bases with no gene match: 8. CDR3 size: 14 residues. The CDR3 DNA reads as TGTGCCAGCCAACTAAGCGGGAGTCACAATGAGCAGTTCTTC. This gives the protein CASQLSGSHNEQFF.

Remarks on this clonotype: This sequence may be a read error, since a much larger clone differs from it by one base. V is TRBV20-1 and J is TRBJ2-1; TRBD2 aligns across 8 bases. This CDR3 region has 18 residues. V gave up 0 bases and J gave up 5 bases; unmatched junction bases: 15. The V gene's germline CDR1 is DFQATT and CDR2 SNEGSKA (reference sequence). This CDR3 is CSARDPSSVTSANNEQFF. As DNA, the CDR3 is TGCAGTGCTAGAGATCCCTCAAGTGTGACTAGCGCCAACAATGAGCAGTTCTTC.

There are a few counts of this clonotype. This chain joins TRBV15 and TRBJ2-3, with D possibly being TRBD1 or TRBD2 (5 bases each). The CDR3 sequence is 16 residues long. CDR1 LNHNV and CDR2 YYDKDF come from the germline V gene (reference sequence). Between the trimmed V and J ends, which lost 0 bases and 4 bases, there was a span of 14 bases. Here the CDR3 DNA reads TGTGCCACCAGCAGAGATCAAGAGGGGCGGGCAGATACGCAGTATTTT. Protein: CATSRDQEGRADTQYF.

The chain has TRBV6-5 and TRBJ1-4; 7 bases agree with TRBD1. This CDR3 contains 17 residues. Germline lookup yields CDR1 MNHEY and CDR2 SVGAGI. The junction had 9 bases not matched to a gene; V was cut back by 0 bases and J by 5 bases. The CDR3 sequence is CASSYSNPGQRNEKLFF. The CDR3 nucleotides are TGTGCCAGCAGTTACTCTAATCCGGGACAGAGGAATGAAAAACTGTTTTTT.

This clonotype has only a few counts. This clone may be a read error of a much larger clone one base away. This chain uses TRBV12-5 with TRBJ2-1; D uncertain. The CDR3 extends over 13 amino acids. Germline CDR1 LGHNT, CDR2 FRNRAP. CDR3 loop: CASGLSPSNGQFF. The CDR3 nucleotides are TGTGCTAGTGGTTTAAGTCCGTCCAATGGGCAGTTCTTC.

This chain links TRBV12-3 or TRBV12-4 with TRBJ1-4; D not certain. V gave up 11 bases and J gave up 3 bases, with 13 bases separating them. The CDR3 runs to 13 residues. The CDR3 spells CACTYDPNEKLFF. The DNA of the CDR3 is TGTGCCTGTACGTACGACCCTAATGAAAAACTGTTTTTT.

This clonotype was found a few times. V gene TRBV7-9 combines with J gene TRBJ2-7; D is ambiguous. Looked up from germline, CDR1 is SEHNR and CDR2 is FQNEAQ (reference sequence). Trimming stripped 5 bases from V and 0 bases from J, with 11 bases between. This CDR3 has 14 residues. CDR3 in amino acids: CASSITSNSYEQYF. The CDR3 DNA reads TGTGCCAGCAGCATTACGTCTAACTCCTACGAGCAGTACTTC.

There are many counts of this clonotype. This chain connects TRBV5-1 to TRBJ2-1; D is ambiguous. This CDR3 contains 13 residues. Germline assignment: CDR1 SGHRS and CDR2 YFSETQ. V lost 1 base, J lost 3 bases, and 5 bases lay in between. CDR3 nucleotide sequence: TGCGCCAGCAGCTTGTCATACTACAATGAGCAGTTCTTC. Protein sequence: CASSLSYYNEQFF.

The rearrangement links TRBV7-2 to TRBJ2-5; D might be TRBD2 (5 bases). The J call may be in error: the DNA end matches TRBJ2-7 better. Germline-derived CDR1 and CDR2 are SGHTA and FQGNSA. CDR3 length equals 14 residues. The CDR3 DNA reads TGTGCCAGCAGCTTGTCTCCCCTCGGGGTCGAGCAGTACTTC. It yields the protein CASSLSPLGVEQYF.